These 20 T cell receptor beta chains were all obtained from the same sample, sequenced in a study of blood T cell repertoires in COVID-19. Produced via immunoSEQ multiplex PCR; TCRdb's table is partial and in-frame only. Among some 150,000 clones, around 87% were seen once, and the ten largest hold roughly 37%. The sequencing sample was made of peripheral blood. Every receptor here comes from a man over 45 who had recovered from COVID-19.

The table lists this clone with a count of one. The CDR3 DNA reads TGTGCCACCAGCAGGGTAGACAGGCTAGAAAACACCATATATTTT. Protein sequence: CATSRVDRLENTIYF. V usage is TRBV15 and J usage is TRBJ1-3, with D possibly matching TRBD1 (6 bases). Germline-derived CDR1 and CDR2 are LNHNV and YYDKDF (reference sequence). The V end was cut by 3 bases, the J end by 6 bases, with 15 bases between. This CDR3 region has 15 residues.

The chain recombines TRBV2 with TRBJ1-4; D may be TRBD1 (6 bases). The CDR3 is made up of 14 amino acids. Germline CDR1 SNHLY, CDR2 FYNNEI. V lost 5 bases to trimming and J lost 3 bases, with 10 bases between them. The CDR3 reads CASSQGRANEKLFF. The CDR3 bases are TGTGCCAGCAGTCAGGGGCGGGCTAATGAAAAACTGTTTTTT.

The chain couples TRBV20-1 to TRBJ1-1; D is undetermined. This CDR3 is built from 10 residues. Germline V lookup: CDR1 DFQATT, CDR2 SNEGSKA (reference sequence). V was pared by 6 bases and J by 3 bases, with 5 bases between. CDR3 bases: TGCAGTGCCTCAGACACTGAAGCTTTCTTT. It yields the protein CSASDTEAFF.

The rearrangement links TRBV30 to TRBJ2-7; 11 positions match TRBD1. V was clipped by 5 bases and J by 4 bases; unmatched bases: 10. The CDR3 sequence is 15 residues long. Germline V gene lookup returns CDR1 GTSNPN and CDR2 SVGIG (reference sequence). CDR3 DNA sequence: TGTGCCTGGGAGACCGGACAGGGGGCTCGATACGAGCAGTACTTC. Translating it yields CAWETGQGARYEQYF.

The chain combines TRBV4-3 with TRBJ2-1; 9 positions match TRBD2. V dropped 4 bases and J dropped 0; count of bases not matched to a gene: 4. Germline V lookup: CDR1 LGHNA, CDR2 YSLEER. The CDR3 is 16 residues long. DNA of the CDR3: TGCGCCAGCAGCCCCCTAGCGGGGATCTCCTACAATGAGCAGTTCTTC. Protein product: CASSPLAGISYNEQFF.

CDR3 in DNA: TGTGCCAGCAGCTTAATCACGGGGGGAGTCGAGCACACTGAAGCTTTCTTT. It translates to CASSLITGGVEHTEAFF. V usage is TRBV7-9 and J usage is TRBJ1-1; D might be TRBD1 (5 bases). From germline, CDR1 is SEHNR and CDR2 FQNEAQ (reference sequence). Deletions cut 2 bases from V and 3 bases from J, with 19 bases between. This CDR3 spans 17 amino acids.

The J gene is TRBJ1-6, the V gene TRBV11-2; D not certain. Per germline, CDR1 SGHAT and CDR2 FQNNGV. The CDR3 is 15 residues long. Trimming cost V 2 bases and J 6 bases, with 11 bases left between them. Written as DNA, the CDR3 is TGTGCCAGCAGCTTAATGCGGTTTGTTAATTCACCCCTCCACTTT. Its protein product is CASSLMRFVNSPLHF.

This chain joins TRBV19 and TRBJ1-4, with 8 bases lining up with TRBD1. J gave up 5 bases and V 5 bases, and 4 bases lay outside the gene matches. CDR3 length: 14 amino acids. CDR1 and CDR2 (germline): LNHDA, SQIVND (reference sequence). The CDR3 protein is CASSPGQVNEKLFF. The DNA of the CDR3 is TGTGCCAGTAGTCCGGGACAGGTAAATGAAAAACTGTTTTTT.

The chain has TRBV4-3 and TRBJ2-7, with D possibly TRBD1 on 7 matching bases. The CDR3 consists of 13 residues. Per germline, CDR1 LGHNA and CDR2 YSLEER. The V and J ends lost 0 bases and 7 bases respectively, with 10 bases between them. The CDR3 DNA reads TGCGCCAGCAGCCAAGAACAGGGGAGGGAGCAGTACTTC. It is translated as CASSQEQGREQYF.

The CDR3 nucleotides are TGTGCCAGCAGCTTAGGCCGACAGGGGTGGGGTGAAAAACTGTTTTTT. Its protein is CASSLGRQGWGEKLFF. The chain is built from TRBV7-8 and TRBJ1-4; 8 bases are a match to TRBD1. Germline CDR1 and CDR2: SGHVS and FQNEAQ. V dropped 1 base and J dropped 7; count of bases not matched to a gene: 8. The CDR3 has 16 amino acids.

The chain links TRBV7-2 to TRBJ2-1, with 8 bases fitting TRBD2. The length of the CDR3 is 17 residues. The junction had 10 bases not matched to a gene; V was cut back by 5 bases and J by 1 base. Per the germline V gene, CDR1 is SGHTA and CDR2 is FQGNSA. In DNA, the CDR3 is TGTGCCAGCAGCCCAGGACTTCGCGGGGGGTCCTACAATGAGCAGTTCTTC. The encoded protein is CASSPGLRGGSYNEQFF.

The chain carries TRBV29-1 and TRBJ1-1; 8 nucleotides align to TRBD1. V shed 0 bases and J 3 bases; nucleotides not matched to a gene: 6. This CDR3 has 15 amino acids. Germline CDR1 is SQVTM and CDR2 is ANQGSEA. The CDR3 region has the DNA TGCAGCGTTGAAGAGCCGACAGGGGCGTACACTGAAGCTTTCTTT. This translates into CSVEEPTGAYTEAFF.

The genes are TRBV19 and TRBJ1-2; 8 nucleotides align to TRBD1. V was clipped by 3 bases and J by 7 bases; unmatched bases: 7. The CDR3 runs to 14 residues. Germline V gene lookup returns CDR1 LNHDA and CDR2 SQIVND (reference sequence). CDR3 nucleotides: TGTGCCAGTAGTATTCCAGGACAGGGCGGTGGCTACACCTTC. Its translation is CASSIPGQGGGYTF.

The gene calls are TRBV18 and TRBJ2-7; possibly TRBD2 for D (6 bases). Germline CDR1 and CDR2: KGHSH and LQKENI. Between the trimmed V and J ends, which lost 3 bases and 2 bases, there was a span of 20 bases. The CDR3 is 17 amino acids. CDR3 sequence reads: CASSPFIGTAGTYEQYF. CDR3 nucleotide sequence: TGTGCCAGCTCACCTTTTATCGGGACTGCTGGAACCTACGAGCAGTACTTC.

This sequence joins TRBV7-9 and TRBJ2-2, with D perhaps TRBD1 (6 bases). V was shortened by 11 bases and J by 1 base, with 14 bases between the two germline ends. CDR1 is SEHNR, CDR2 FQNEAQ, per germline (reference sequence). The CDR3 has 14 amino acids. The CDR3 DNA reads TGTGCCTCCAGGGGTCCATGGAACACCGGGGAGCTGTTTTTT. Protein product: CASRGPWNTGELFF.

This rearrangement joins TRBV29-1 to TRBJ1-3; D is ambiguous. The V gene lost 6 bases and the J gene lost 0 bases, with 9 bases spanning the gap. The CDR3 is 13 amino acids. Germline V CDR1 and CDR2: SQVTM, ANQGSEA. Here the CDR3 DNA reads TGCAGCGTCCGAGTGAGCTCTGGAAACACCATATATTTT. This encodes CSVRVSSGNTIYF.

V and J are TRBV4-2 and TRBJ1-3; 11 nucleotides agree with TRBD1. CDR1 is LGHNA, CDR2 YNFKEQ, per germline. This CDR3 comprises 17 residues. V was clipped by 0 bases and J by 1 base; unmatched bases: 2. Here the CDR3 reads CASSQDGTGGSGNTIYF. Here the CDR3 DNA reads TGTGCCAGCAGCCAAGATGGGACAGGGGGATCTGGAAACACCATATATTTT.

This chain connects TRBV5-1 to TRBJ2-7; maybe TRBD2 (6 bases). Deletions cut 3 bases from V and 0 bases from J, with 13 bases between. CDR3 length: 15 amino acids. CDR1 and CDR2 (germline): SGHRS, YFSETQ. The chain's CDR3 is CASSSGLMNSYEQYF. CDR3 nucleotides: TGCGCCAGCAGCTCGGGACTCATGAACTCCTACGAGCAGTACTTC.

This chain joins TRBV6-5 and TRBJ2-7, with 10 bases identical to TRBD2. Per germline, CDR1 MNHEY and CDR2 SVGAGI. After removal of 4 bases from V and 6 bases from J, the junction contained 9 bases not matched to a gene. CDR3 length equals 15 residues. In DNA form, the CDR3 reads TGTGCCAGCAGTTCCCATAGCGGGGGGTCTGGCGAGCAGTACTTC. Translating gives CASSSHSGGSGEQYF.

This clone was counted at least ten times. This rearrangement joins TRBV27 to TRBJ1-5; 7 bases agree with TRBD1. Germline assignment: CDR1 MNHEY and CDR2 SMNVEV (reference sequence). J was trimmed by 2 bases and V by 5 bases; bases with no gene match: 6. The CDR3 is 15 amino acids. CDR3 amino acids: CASSVSTGGNQPQHF. The CDR3 DNA is TGTGCCAGCAGTGTAAGTACAGGGGGCAATCAGCCCCAGCATTTT.